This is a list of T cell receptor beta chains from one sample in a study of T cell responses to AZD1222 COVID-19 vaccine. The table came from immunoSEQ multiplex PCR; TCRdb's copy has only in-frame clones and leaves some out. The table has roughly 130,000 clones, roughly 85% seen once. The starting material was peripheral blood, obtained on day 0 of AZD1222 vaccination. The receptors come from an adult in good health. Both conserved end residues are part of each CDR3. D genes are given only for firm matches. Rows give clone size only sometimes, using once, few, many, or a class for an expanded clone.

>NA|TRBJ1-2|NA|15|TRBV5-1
TGCGCCAGCAGCTTGGAGGGCCGGGGGAGCTATGGCTACACCTTC
CASSLEGRGSYGYTF
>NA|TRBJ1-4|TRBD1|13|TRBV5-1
TGCGCCAGCAGTCCGGGACAGAATGAAAAACTGTTTTTT
CASSPGQNEKLFF
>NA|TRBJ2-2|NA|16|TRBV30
TGTGCCTGGCCATCCTACGGACTCCTGAACACCGGGGAGCTGTTTTTT
CAWPSYGLLNTGELFF
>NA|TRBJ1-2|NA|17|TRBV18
TGTGCCAGCTCACCGGGCTCGGGCACGACCGGGGGTTCTGGCTACACCTTC
CASSPGSGTTGGSGYTF
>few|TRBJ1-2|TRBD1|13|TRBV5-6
TGTGCCAGCAGCCTGGGACAGGGGGATGGCTACACCTTC
CASSLGQGDGYTF
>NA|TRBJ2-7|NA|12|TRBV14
TGTGCCAGCAGCCAGGAACTAGGGAAGCAGTACTTC
CASSQELGKQYF
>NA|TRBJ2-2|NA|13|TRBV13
TGTGCCAGCAGAGGACAAGGGCACGGGGAGCTGTTTTTT
CASRGQGHGELFF
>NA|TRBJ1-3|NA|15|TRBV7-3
TGTGCCAGCAGCCTAGATACAGGGTTTGGAAACACCATATATTTT
CASSLDTGFGNTIYF
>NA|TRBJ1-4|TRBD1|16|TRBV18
TGTGCCAGCTCACCGCAGACAGGGGGGGTTAATGAAAAACTGTTTTTT
CASSPQTGGVNEKLFF
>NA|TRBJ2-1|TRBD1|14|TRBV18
TGTGCCAGCAAAGGACAGGGGGCTTACAATGAGCAGTTCTTC
CASKGQGAYNEQFF
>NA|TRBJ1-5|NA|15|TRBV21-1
TGTGCCAGCAGCATTTCGGGGCTATACAATCAGCCCCAGCATTTT
CASSISGLYNQPQHF
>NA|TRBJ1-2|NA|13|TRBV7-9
TGTGCCAGCAGTAAGGACCCTAACTATGGCTACACCTTC
CASSKDPNYGYTF
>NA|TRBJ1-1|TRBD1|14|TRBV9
TGTGCCAGCGGGATGACAGGGGGTAACACTGAAGCTTTCTTT
CASGMTGGNTEAFF
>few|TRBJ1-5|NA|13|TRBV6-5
TGTGCCAGCCAGGAGAATAGCAATCAGCCCCAGCATTTT
CASQENSNQPQHF
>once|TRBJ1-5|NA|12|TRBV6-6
TGTGCCAGCGGGCCAACTAATCAGCCCCAGCATTTT
CASGPTNQPQHF
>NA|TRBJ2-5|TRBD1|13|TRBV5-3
TGTGCCAGAAGCTGGGGACAGGGAGAGACCCAGTACTTC
CARSWGQGETQYF
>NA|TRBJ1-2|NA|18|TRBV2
TGTGCCAGCAGTGAATGGTCTTTTACGAAGGACGGGAACTATGGCTACACCTTC
CASSEWSFTKDGNYGYTF
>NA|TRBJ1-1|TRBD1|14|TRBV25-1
TGTGCCAGCCGCAGACAGGGAGCGAACACTGAAGCTTTCTTT
CASRRQGANTEAFF
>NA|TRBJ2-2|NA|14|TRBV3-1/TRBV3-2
TGTGCCAGCAGCCATAGTGGTTCCACCGGGGAGCTGTTTTTT
CASSHSGSTGELFF
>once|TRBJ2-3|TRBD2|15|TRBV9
TGTGCCAGCAGCCCTAGTACTAGCGGGGTCGATACGCAGTATTTT
CASSPSTSGVDTQYF
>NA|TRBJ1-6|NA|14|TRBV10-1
TGCGCCAGCACCGGCGGGGGCTGGAATTCACCCCTCCACTTT
CASTGGGWNSPLHF
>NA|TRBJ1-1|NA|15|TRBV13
TGTGCCAGCAGCTTAGACGGGGGGCGTCGGGCTGAAGCTTTCTTT
CASSLDGGRRAEAFF
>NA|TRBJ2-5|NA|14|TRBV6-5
TGTGCCAGCAGACCCGGACAGCTTCAAGAGACCCAGTACTTC
CASRPGQLQETQYF
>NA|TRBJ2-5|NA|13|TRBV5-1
TGCGCCAGCAGCTTAAGACGACAAGAGACCCAGTACTTC
CASSLRRQETQYF
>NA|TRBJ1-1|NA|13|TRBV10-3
TGTGCCATCAGTGTTAACAGGTTGGACTCGGCTTTCTTT
CAISVNRLDSAFF
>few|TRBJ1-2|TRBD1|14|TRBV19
TGTGCCAGTAGTGCCCAGGGGGCCCCCGTCGGCTACACCTTC
CASSAQGAPVGYTF
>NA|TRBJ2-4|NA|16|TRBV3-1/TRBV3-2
TGTGCCAGCAGCCAAATTAGGACTTTAGCCAAAAACATTCAGTACTTC
CASSQIRTLAKNIQYF
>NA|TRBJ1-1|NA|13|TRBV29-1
TGCAGCGCCGGAGGGGCGGTTCTCACTGAAGCTTTCTTT
CSAGGAVLTEAFF
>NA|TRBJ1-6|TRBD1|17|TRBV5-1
TGCGCCAGCAGCGAAGACAGGGGGGGCTCCTATAATTCACCCCTCCACTTT
CASSEDRGGSYNSPLHF
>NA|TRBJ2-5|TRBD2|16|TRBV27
TGTGCCAGCAGTTTCCGACTAGCGGGGGGACAAGAGACCCAGTACTTC
CASSFRLAGGQETQYF
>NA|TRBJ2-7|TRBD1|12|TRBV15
TGTGCCACCAGCAGAGGGACCGGGACAGTTGGCTTC
CATSRGTGTVGF
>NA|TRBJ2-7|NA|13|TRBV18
TGTGCCAGCTCTTGGACATCCAGCTACGAGCAGTACTTC
CASSWTSSYEQYF
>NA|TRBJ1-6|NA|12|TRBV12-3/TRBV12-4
TGTGCCAGCAGTTCTCCTAATTCACCCCTCCACTTT
CASSSPNSPLHF
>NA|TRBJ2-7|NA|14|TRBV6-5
TGTGCCAACATACACTCTCCCTATCTACACGAGCAGTACTTC
CANIHSPYLHEQYF
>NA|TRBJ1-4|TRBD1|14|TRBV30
TGTGCCTGGAGTACGACAGGGTATAATGAAAAACTGTTTTTT
CAWSTTGYNEKLFF
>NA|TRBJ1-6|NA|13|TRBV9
TGTGCCAGCGGAATCAGGGGAAATTCACCCCTCCACTTT
CASGIRGNSPLHF